These T cell receptor beta chains were read from a single sample in a study of blood T cells in healthy people across ages. MiXCR, applied by TCRdb to the 5' RACE reads, yields one record per CDR3 protein. This sample yields hundreds of thousands of distinct CDR3 sequences, of which 32% are seen a single time; 15% belongs to the top ten. The sample taken for sequencing was blood. These receptors came from a woman older than 75 in good health. The CDR3 runs from the conserved cysteine through the conserved F or W. A D gene is named only where the DNA matches it firmly. Expanded clones are given a class, and other clones once, few, many or no size at all.

TRBV7-9,TRBJ2-3,TRBD2,many,CASSPRRAGTDTQYF,TGTGCCAGCAGCCCCAGGCGAGCGGGGACAGATACGCAGTATTTT
TRBV29-1,TRBJ2-1,TRBD2,many,CSVPRGGPYNEQFF,TGCAGCGTCCCGCGGGGGGGACCTTACAATGAGCAGTTCTTC
TRBV18,TRBJ2-5,NA,NA,CASSPTPIRISGLETQYF,TGTGCCAGCTCACCCACCCCAATCCGGATTTCAGGGTTAGAGACCCAGTACTTC
TRBV7-8,TRBJ2-1,TRBD2,few,CASGVNDRGTTSGSLNEQFF,TGTGCCAGCGGAGTGAATGACAGGGGAACCACTAGCGGGAGCCTCAATGAGCAGTTCTTC
TRBV6-5,TRBJ2-5,TRBD1,NA,CASSWAGQADNEQYF,TGTGCCAGCAGTTGGGCGGGACAGGCCGACAATGAGCAGTACTTC
TRBV20-1,TRBJ1-2,NA,many,CSAPSRGYYGYTF,TGCAGTGCCCCGTCCCGGGGCTACTATGGCTACACCTTC
TRBV19,TRBJ1-2,TRBD1,many,CASSRTGGDYGYTF,TGTGCCAGTAGTAGGACAGGGGGCGACTATGGCTACACCTTC
TRBV27,TRBJ1-1,TRBD1,few,CASGKPGQGWLTEAFF,TGTGCCAGCGGAAAACCGGGACAGGGGTGGCTAACTGAAGCTTTCTTT
TRBV4-1,TRBJ2-3,NA,few,CASSGVGLSTDTQYF,TGCGCCAGCAGCGGGGTCGGACTCAGCACAGATACGCAGTATTTT
TRBV5-1,TRBJ2-5,NA,many,CASSGETQYF,TGTGCCAGCAGTGGAGAGACCCAGTACTTC
TRBV19,TRBJ1-5,NA,few,CASSSLGISNQPQHF,TGTGCCAGTAGTTCTTTGGGGATTAGCAATCAGCCCCAGCATTTT
TRBV11-2,TRBJ1-1,TRBD1,many,CASSVRTGRSTEAFF,TGTGCCAGCAGCGTAAGGACAGGGAGGAGTACTGAAGCTTTCTTT
TRBV6-2/TRBV6-3,TRBJ2-6,NA,many,CASSYHNSGANVLTF,TGTGCCAGCAGTTATCACAACTCTGGGGCCAACGTCCTGACTTTC
TRBV7-8,TRBJ2-1,NA,NA,CASSELTGGREFF,TGTGCCAGCAGCGAATTAACTGGGGGGAGAGAGTTCTTC
TRBV29-1,TRBJ2-1,NA,NA,CSALAKLAGSEQFF,TGCAGCGCCCTTGCGAAGCTAGCAGGGAGTGAGCAGTTCTTC
TRBV20-1,TRBJ2-3,TRBD2,many,CSASKPSGRTDTQYF,TGCAGTGCTAGTAAGCCTAGCGGGCGCACAGATACGCAGTATTTT
TRBV3-1,TRBJ1-6,NA,many,CASSPKLDSPLHF,TGTGCCAGCAGCCCTAAGCTGGATTCACCCCTCCACTTT
TRBV5-6,TRBJ1-6,NA,NA,CASSLQGLGDSPLHF,TGTGCCAGCAGCTTGCAGGGGTTAGGCGATTCACCCCTCCACTTT
TRBV4-1,TRBJ2-5,NA,NA,CASSQAEPSGTQYF,TGCGCCAGCAGCCAAGCGGAGCCTTCGGGGACCCAGTACTTC
TRBV6-1,TRBJ2-4,NA,many,CASSTGTRINIQYF,TGTGCCAGCAGCACCGGGACAAGGATAAACATTCAGTACTTC
TRBV7-2,TRBJ2-5,TRBD2,many,CASSFPTLAGAETQYF,TGTGCCAGCAGCTTCCCCACTCTAGCGGGGGCAGAGACCCAGTACTTC
TRBV5-5,TRBJ2-1,NA,NA,CASSLGVVDYNEQFF,TGTGCCAGCAGCTTGGGGGTGGTGGACTACAATGAGCAGTTCTTC
TRBV28,TRBJ2-6,NA,NA,CASSLWAPGANVLTF,TGTGCCAGCAGTTTGTGGGCCCCTGGGGCCAACGTCCTGACTTTC
TRBV3-1,TRBJ1-1,NA,once,CASSHLDRNTEAFF,TGTGCCAGCAGCCACCTGGACAGAAACACTGAAGCTTTCTTT